This T cell receptor beta chain was captured by sequencing in a study of CD8 T cells in Susac syndrome. The authors reverse transcribed roughly 0.45 to 1 ug RNA with random hexamers. An immunoSEQ multiplex PCR amplified TCR beta CDR3 over 54 Vbeta and 13 Jbeta. One entry per CDR3 protein results from TCRdb running MiXCR on the immunoSEQ multiplex PCR reads. The data hold 85,000 to 95,000 distinct CDR3 sequences, with roughly 94% observed a single time. The table lists this clonotype with a count of one. The CDR3 totals 13 residues. CDR1 and CDR2 (germline): DFQATT, SNEGSKA (reference sequence). Trimming left V 6 bases short and J 4 bases short, with 15 bases between.

The source is a human donor with Susac syndrome. This chain uses TRBV20-1 with TRBJ2-5, with D perhaps TRBD2 (6 bases). Material: CD4+ T cells from PBMCs. The CDR3, as DNA: TGCAGTGCGCGGGGACCACCCGGAGAGACCCAGTACTTC. This encodes CSARGPPGETQYF.